These 5 T cell receptor beta chains were sequenced from one sample in a study of T-cell reconstitution after alpha-beta-depleted transplantation in children. Molecular barcoding with unique molecular identifiers was used for the TCRbeta library. TCRdb re-called the PCR reads with MiXCR, one entry per CDR3 protein. The sample yields about 400,000 distinct CDR3 sequences, about a fifth seen once. The specimen comprised PBMCs from the stem cell graft donor, sampled from the stem cell graft. Receptors were obtained from a human donor who donated a stem cell graft to a child with acute myeloid leukemia.

This clonotype was observed many times. The gene calls are TRBV24-1 and TRBJ2-7; 8 nucleotides line up with TRBD2. CDR1 is KGHDR and CDR2 is SFDVKD in the germline V gene. CDR3 size: 14 residues. Trimming removed 2 bases from V and 2 bases from J; junction bases left unmatched: 1. CDR3 nucleotide sequence: TGTGCCACCAGTGATTCGGGACTAGCCTACGAGCAGTACTTC. Amino acid sequence: CATSDSGLAYEQYF.

This clonotype was observed a few times. This chain uses TRBV6-1 with TRBJ1-1; D is uncertain. Deletions cut 3 bases from V and 2 bases from J, with 13 bases between. The CDR3 extends over 15 amino acids. Germline V gene sequence: CDR1 MNHNS, CDR2 SASEGT. The CDR3 nucleotides read TGTGCCAGCAGTGACCCGGGGAGTCGAAACACTGAAGCTTTCTTT. It encodes CASSDPGSRNTEAFF.

The chain couples TRBV6-1 to TRBJ2-5, with TRBD2 identical over 11 bases. This CDR3 spans 16 amino acids. J gave up 0 bases and V 6 bases, and 6 bases lay outside the gene matches. Germline V gene data show CDR1 as MNHNS and CDR2 as SASEGT. DNA of the CDR3: TGTGCCAGCAGACCCGGGACTAGCGGCGACCAAGAGACCCAGTACTTC. Translating gives CASRPGTSGDQETQYF.

Only a few counts were recorded for this clonotype. CDR3: CATGRGSSYNEQFF. Here the CDR3 DNA reads TGTGCCACCGGAAGGGGGAGCTCCTACAATGAGCAGTTCTTC. The J gene is TRBJ2-1, the V gene TRBV24-1; D possibly corresponds to TRBD1 (6 bases). The V gene lost 9 bases and the J gene lost 0 bases, with 11 bases spanning the gap. This CDR3 has 14 residues. Germline CDR1 and CDR2: KGHDR and SFDVKD.

This clonotype was counted only a few times. V is TRBV20-1 and J is TRBJ2-1; D gene unclear. V was clipped by 6 bases and J by 2 bases, with 11 bases between them. The CDR3 is made up of 13 amino acids. The germline V gene has CDR1 DFQATT and CDR2 SNEGSKA (reference sequence). The CDR3 loop is CSADSVTYNEQFF. CDR3 coding DNA: TGCAGTGCCGATTCAGTAACCTACAATGAGCAGTTCTTC.